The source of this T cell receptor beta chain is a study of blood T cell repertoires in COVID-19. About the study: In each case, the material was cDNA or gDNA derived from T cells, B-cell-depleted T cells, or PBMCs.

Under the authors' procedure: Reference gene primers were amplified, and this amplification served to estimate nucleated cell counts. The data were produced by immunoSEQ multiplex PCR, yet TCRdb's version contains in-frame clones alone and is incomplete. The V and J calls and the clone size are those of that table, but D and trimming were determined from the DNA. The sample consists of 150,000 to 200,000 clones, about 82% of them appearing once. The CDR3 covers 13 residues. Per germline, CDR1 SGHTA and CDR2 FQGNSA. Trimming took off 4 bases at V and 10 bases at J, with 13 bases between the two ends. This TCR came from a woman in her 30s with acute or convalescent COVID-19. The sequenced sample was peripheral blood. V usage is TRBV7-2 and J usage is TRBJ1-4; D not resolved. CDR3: CASSSSIVGKLFF. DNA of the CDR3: TGTGCCAGCAGCTCGTCTATAGTCGGAAAACTGTTTTTT.